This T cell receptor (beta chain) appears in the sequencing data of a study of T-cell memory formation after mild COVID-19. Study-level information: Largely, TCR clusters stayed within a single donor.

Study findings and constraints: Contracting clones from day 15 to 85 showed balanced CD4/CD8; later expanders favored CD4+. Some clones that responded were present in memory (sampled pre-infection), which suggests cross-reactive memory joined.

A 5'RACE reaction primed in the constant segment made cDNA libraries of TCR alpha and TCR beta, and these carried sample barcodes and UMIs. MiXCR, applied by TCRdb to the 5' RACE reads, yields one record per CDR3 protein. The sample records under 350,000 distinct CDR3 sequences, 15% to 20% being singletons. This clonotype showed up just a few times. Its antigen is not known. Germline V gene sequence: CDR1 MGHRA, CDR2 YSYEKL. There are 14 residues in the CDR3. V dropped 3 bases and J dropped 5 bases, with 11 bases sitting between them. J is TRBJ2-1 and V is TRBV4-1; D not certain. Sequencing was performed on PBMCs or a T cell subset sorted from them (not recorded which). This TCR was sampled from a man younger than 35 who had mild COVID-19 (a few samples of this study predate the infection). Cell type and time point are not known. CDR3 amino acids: CASSHPRVDNEQFF. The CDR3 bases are TGCGCCAGCAGCCATCCCCGGGTCGACAATGAGCAGTTCTTC.